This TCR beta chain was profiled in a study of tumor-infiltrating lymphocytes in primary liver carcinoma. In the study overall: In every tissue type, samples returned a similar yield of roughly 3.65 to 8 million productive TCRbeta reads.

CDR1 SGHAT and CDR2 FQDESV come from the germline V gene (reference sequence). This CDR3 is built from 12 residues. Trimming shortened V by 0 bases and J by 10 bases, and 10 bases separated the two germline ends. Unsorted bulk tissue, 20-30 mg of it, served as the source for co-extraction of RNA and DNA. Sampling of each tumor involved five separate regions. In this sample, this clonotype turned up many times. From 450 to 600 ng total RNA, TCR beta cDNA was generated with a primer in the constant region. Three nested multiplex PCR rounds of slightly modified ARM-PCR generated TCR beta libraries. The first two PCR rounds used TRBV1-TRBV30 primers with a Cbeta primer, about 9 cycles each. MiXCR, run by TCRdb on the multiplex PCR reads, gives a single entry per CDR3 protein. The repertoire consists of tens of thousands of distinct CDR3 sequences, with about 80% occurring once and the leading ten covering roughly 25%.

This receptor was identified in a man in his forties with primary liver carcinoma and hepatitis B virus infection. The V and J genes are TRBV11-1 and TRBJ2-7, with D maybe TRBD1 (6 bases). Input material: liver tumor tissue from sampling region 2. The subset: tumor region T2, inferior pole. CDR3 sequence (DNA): TGTGCCAGCAGCTTAGCGGGGACAAAACAGTACTTC. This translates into CASSLAGTKQYF.